Each of the 7 T cell receptor beta chains below was sequenced from the same sample in a study of cytomegalovirus exposure and HLA in healthy donors. The PCR used 60 Vbeta and 13 Jbeta primers. TCRdb's copy holds only in-frame clones and misses some; the assay was immunoSEQ multiplex PCR. Counted here are 120,000 or so clones, roughly 78% occurring once; the ten biggest clones make up approximately 10%. Source material: PBMCs. The receptors were gathered from a man aged 25 to 45 in good health and CMV-seropositive.

In this sample, this clone turned up once. V and J are TRBV12-5 and TRBJ2-5; 8 bases align to TRBD2. Germline CDR1 is LGHNT and CDR2 is FRNRAP. V shed 1 base, J shed 5 bases, and the junction held 0 bases outside the gene matches. There are 13 residues in the CDR3. The CDR3 protein is CASGLAGGETQYF. In DNA, the CDR3 is TGTGCTAGTGGTTTGGCGGGGGGGGAGACCCAGTACTTC.

The rearrangement uses TRBV28 and TRBJ2-7, with 7 bases matching TRBD1. The V segment lost 7 bases and the J segment 3 bases; nucleotides outside the gene matches: 9. This CDR3 spans 14 amino acids. Germline loops: CDR1 MDHEN, CDR2 SYDVKM. DNA for the CDR3: TGTGCCAGCACCACCCCCGGGACAGTCTACGAGCAGTACTTC. It encodes CASTTPGTVYEQYF.

Only one count was recorded for this clone. V is TRBV19 and J is TRBJ1-2, with TRBD1 identical over 7 bases. The germline V gene encodes CDR1 LNHDA and CDR2 SQIVND (reference sequence). V was pared by 4 bases and J by 0 bases, with 5 bases of the junction left unmatched. This CDR3 contains 15 residues. DNA for the CDR3: TGTGCCAGTAGTAGGTACAGGGGCACTAACTATGGCTACACCTTC. Protein: CASSRYRGTNYGYTF.

The CDR3 spells CASSLDPSPGNTIYF. The CDR3 bases are TGTGCCAGCAGCTTAGACCCAAGCCCTGGAAACACCATATATTTT. The chain is built from TRBV11-3 and TRBJ1-3, with no clear D. Germline lookup yields CDR1 SGHNT and CDR2 YENEEA. V dropped 0 bases and J dropped 2 bases, with 8 bases sitting between them. The CDR3 runs to 15 residues.

The chain carries TRBV5-4 and TRBJ1-1, with 8 bases that match TRBD1. Germline trimming cut 0 bases from V and 5 bases from J; bases unmatched to any gene: 12. CDR3 length: 17 residues. CDR1 SGHNT and CDR2 YYREEE come from the germline V gene (reference sequence). The CDR3 here is CASSLGGGRGRSTEAFF. The CDR3 coding sequence is TGTGCCAGCAGCTTGGGGGGAGGCAGGGGGCGTAGTACTGAAGCTTTCTTT.

In DNA, the CDR3 is TGCGCCAGCAGCCAATGGCGTAGCGACAGGGCGAGGAAAAACACTGAAGCTTTCTTT. Protein product: CASSQWRSDRARKNTEAFF. V usage is TRBV4-1 and J usage is TRBJ1-1, with TRBD1 identical over 7 bases. Germline V gene data show CDR1 as MGHRA and CDR2 as YSYEKL. The CDR3 runs to 19 residues. V was pared by 2 bases and J by 2 bases, with 17 bases of the junction left unmatched.

The chain carries TRBV5-3 and TRBJ1-5; possible D gene TRBD1, 5 bases. TRBV5-3 is sorted into the ORF group, with uncertain function. The CDR3 extends over 13 amino acids. In nucleotides, the CDR3 is TGTTCGGGTAAAAACCAGGGCCCTCAGCCCCAGCATTTT. This sequence encodes CSGKNQGPQPQHF.